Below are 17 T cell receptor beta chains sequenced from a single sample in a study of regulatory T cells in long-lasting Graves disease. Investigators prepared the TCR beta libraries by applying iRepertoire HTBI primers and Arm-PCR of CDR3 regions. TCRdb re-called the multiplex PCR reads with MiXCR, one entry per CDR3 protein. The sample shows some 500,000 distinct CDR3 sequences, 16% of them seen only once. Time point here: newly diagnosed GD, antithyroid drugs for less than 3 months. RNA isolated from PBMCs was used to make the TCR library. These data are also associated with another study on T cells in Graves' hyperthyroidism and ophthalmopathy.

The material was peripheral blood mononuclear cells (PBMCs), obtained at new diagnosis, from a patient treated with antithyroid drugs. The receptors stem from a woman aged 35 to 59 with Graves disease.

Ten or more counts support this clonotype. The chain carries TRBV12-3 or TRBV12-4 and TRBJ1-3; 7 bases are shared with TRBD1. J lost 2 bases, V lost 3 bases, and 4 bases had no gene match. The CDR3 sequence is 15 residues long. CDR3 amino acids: CASSFGTETGNTIYF. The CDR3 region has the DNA TGTGCCAGCAGTTTCGGGACAGAAACTGGAAACACCATATATTTT.

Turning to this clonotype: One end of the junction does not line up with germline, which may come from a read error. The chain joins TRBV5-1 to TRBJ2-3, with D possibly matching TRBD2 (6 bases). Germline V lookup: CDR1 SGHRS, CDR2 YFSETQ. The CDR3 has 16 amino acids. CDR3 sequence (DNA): TGCGCCGGCAGCTTCAACCCGGGAGCGAACACAGATACGCAGTATTTT. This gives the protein CAGSFNPGANTDTQYF.

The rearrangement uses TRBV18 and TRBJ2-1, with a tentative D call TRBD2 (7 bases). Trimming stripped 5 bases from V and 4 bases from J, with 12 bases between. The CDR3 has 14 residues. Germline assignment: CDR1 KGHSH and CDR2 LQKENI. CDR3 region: CASSRGGQYNEQFF. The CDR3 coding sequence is TGTGCCAGCTCAAGGGGGGGGCAATACAATGAGCAGTTCTTC.

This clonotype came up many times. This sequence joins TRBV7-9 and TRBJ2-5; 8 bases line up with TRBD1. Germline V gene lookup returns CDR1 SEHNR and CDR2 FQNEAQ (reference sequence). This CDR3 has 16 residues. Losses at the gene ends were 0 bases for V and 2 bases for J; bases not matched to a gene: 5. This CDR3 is CASSLALTGGQETQYF. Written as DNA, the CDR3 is TGTGCCAGCAGCTTAGCCCTTACAGGGGGACAAGAGACCCAGTACTTC.

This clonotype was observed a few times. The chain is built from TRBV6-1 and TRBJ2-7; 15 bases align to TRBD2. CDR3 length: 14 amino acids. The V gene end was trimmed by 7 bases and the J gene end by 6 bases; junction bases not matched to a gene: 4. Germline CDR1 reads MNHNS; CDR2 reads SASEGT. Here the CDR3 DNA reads TGTGCCAGCAAGGGACTAGCGGGGGGTAGCGAGCAGTACTTC. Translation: CASKGLAGGSEQYF.

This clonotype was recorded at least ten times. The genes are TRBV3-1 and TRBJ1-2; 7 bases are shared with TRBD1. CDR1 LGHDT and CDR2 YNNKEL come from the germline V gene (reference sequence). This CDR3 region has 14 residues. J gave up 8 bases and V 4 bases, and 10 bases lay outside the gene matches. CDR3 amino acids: CASSPKTGPDGYTF. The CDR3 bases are TGTGCCAGCAGCCCCAAGACAGGGCCAGACGGCTACACCTTC.

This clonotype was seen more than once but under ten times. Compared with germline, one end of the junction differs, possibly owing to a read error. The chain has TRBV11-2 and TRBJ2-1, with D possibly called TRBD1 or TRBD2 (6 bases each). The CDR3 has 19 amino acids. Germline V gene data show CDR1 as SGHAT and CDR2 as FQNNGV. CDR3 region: CASSPREKMAGGGYNEQFF. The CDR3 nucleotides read TGTGCCAGCAGCCCCCGGGAAAAAATGGCCGGGGGCGGGTACAATGAGCAATTCTTC.

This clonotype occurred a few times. CDR3 protein: CASSLVRTSGAAEPGELFF. The CDR3 nucleotides read TGTGCCAGCAGCTTAGTTCGGACTAGCGGGGCCGCAGAGCCCGGGGAGCTGTTTTTT. The chain recombines TRBV11-2 with TRBJ2-2; 12 bases agree with TRBD2. The CDR3 runs to 19 residues. Losses at the gene ends were 1 base for V and 6 bases for J; bases not matched to a gene: 12. Germline assignment: CDR1 SGHAT and CDR2 FQNNGV. Combining the CDR3 with reference TRBV11-2 and TRBJ2-2 gives the whole variable domain EAGVAQSPRYKIIEKRQSVAFWCNPISGHATLYWYQQILGQGPKLLIQFQNNGVVDDSQLPKDRFSAERLKGVDSTLKIQPAKLEDSAVYLCASSLVRTSGAAEPGELFFGEGSRLTVL.

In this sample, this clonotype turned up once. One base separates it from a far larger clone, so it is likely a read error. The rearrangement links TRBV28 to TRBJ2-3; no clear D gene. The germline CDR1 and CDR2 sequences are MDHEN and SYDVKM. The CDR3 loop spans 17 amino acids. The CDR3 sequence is CASSLDPVGQATDRQYF. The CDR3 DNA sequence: TGTGCCAGCAGCTTGGATCCTGTAGGCCAGGCCACAGATAGGCAGTATTTT.

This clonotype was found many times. The CDR3 coding sequence is TGCAGTGCTAGTGCAATTCTAGCGGGGGGGGGGTTCACAGATACGCAGTATTTT. Translated, it gives CSASAILAGGGFTDTQYF. The rearrangement links TRBV20-1 to TRBJ2-3; 12 nucleotides match TRBD2. This CDR3 is 18 amino acids long. Germline CDR1 reads DFQATT; CDR2 reads SNEGSKA (reference sequence). The V segment lost 3 bases and the J segment 2 bases; nucleotides outside the gene matches: 12.

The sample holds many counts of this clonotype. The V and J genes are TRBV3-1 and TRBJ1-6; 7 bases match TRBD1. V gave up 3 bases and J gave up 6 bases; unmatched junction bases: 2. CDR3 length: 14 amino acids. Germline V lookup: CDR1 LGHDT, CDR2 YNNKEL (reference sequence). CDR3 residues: CASSQSGGNSPLHF. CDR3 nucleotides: TGTGCCAGCAGCCAGTCAGGGGGTAATTCACCCCTCCACTTT.

The CDR3 protein is CASSPQGTPTYEQYF. The CDR3 DNA reads as TGTGCCAGCTCACCTCAAGGGACTCCCACTTACGAGCAGTACTTC. The V and J genes are TRBV18 and TRBJ2-7, with D tentatively TRBD2 (6 bases). The CDR3 consists of 15 residues. The germline CDR1 and CDR2 sequences are KGHSH and LQKENI. The V end was cut by 3 bases, the J end by 4 bases, with 16 bases between.

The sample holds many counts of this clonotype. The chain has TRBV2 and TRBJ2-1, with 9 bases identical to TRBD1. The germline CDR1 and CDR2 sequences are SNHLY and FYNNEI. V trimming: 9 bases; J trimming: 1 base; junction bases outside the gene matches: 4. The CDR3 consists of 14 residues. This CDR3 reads CARNRGPSYNEQFF. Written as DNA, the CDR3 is TGTGCCAGAAACAGGGGGCCGTCCTACAATGAGCAGTTCTTC.

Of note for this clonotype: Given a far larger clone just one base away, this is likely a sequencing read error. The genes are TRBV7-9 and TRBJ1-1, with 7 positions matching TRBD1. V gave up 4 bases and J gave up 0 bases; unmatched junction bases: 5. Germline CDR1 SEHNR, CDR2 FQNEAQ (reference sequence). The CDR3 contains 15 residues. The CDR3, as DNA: TGTGCCAGCAGCTCCCAGGGGGGGATGAACACTGAAGCTTTCTTT. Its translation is CASSSQGGMNTEAFF.

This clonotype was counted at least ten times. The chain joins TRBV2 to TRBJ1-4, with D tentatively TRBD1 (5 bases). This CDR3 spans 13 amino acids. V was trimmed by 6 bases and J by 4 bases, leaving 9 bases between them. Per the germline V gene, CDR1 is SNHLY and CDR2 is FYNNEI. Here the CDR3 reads CASRTDINEKLFF. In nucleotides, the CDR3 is TGTGCCAGCAGGACAGACATTAATGAAAAACTGTTTTTT.

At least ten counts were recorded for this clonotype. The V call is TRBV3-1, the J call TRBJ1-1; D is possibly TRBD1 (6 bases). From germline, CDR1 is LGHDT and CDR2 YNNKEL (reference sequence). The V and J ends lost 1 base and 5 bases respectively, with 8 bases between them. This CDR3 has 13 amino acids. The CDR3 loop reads CASSQAGATEAFF. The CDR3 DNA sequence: TGTGCCAGCAGCCAAGCGGGGGCAACTGAAGCTTTCTTT. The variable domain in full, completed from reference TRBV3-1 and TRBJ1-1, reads DTAVSQTPKYLVTQMGNDKSIKCEQNLGHDTMYWYKQDSKKFLKIMFSYNNKELIINETVPNRFSPKSPDKAHLNLHINSLELGDSAVYFCASSQAGATEAFFGQGTRLTVV.

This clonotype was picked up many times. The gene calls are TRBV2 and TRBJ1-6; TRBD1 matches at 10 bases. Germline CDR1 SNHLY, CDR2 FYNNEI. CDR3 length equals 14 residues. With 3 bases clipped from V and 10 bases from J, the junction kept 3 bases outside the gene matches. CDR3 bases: TGTGCCAGCAGTGAGGGGACAGGGGCCTCACCCCTCCACTTT. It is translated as CASSEGTGASPLHF.